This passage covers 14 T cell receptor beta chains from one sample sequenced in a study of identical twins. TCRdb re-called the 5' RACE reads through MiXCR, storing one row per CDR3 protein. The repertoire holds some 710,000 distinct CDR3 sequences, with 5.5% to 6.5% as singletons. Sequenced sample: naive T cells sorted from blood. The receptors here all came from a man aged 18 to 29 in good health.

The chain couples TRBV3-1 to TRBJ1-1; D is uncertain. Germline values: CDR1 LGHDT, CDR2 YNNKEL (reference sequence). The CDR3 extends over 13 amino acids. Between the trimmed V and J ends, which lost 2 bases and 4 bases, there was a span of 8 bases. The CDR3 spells CASSQLGFTEAFF. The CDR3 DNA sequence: TGTGCCAGCAGCCAATTAGGGTTCACTGAAGCTTTCTTT.

CDR3 nucleotide sequence: TGTGCCAGCAGGGATAGGAGCGGCACTAGCACAGATACGCAGTATTTT. It encodes CASRDRSGTSTDTQYF. This chain connects TRBV2 to TRBJ2-3; D possibly corresponds to TRBD2 (5 bases). CDR1 SNHLY and CDR2 FYNNEI come from the germline V gene. The CDR3 has 16 residues. The V end lost 6 bases, the J end lost 0 bases, and 16 bases lay between the germline ends.

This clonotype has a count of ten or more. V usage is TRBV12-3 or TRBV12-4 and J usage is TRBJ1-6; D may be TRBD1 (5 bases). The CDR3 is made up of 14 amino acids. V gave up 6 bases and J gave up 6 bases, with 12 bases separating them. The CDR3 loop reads CASSHRSFNSPLHF. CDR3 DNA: TGTGCCAGCAGCCACAGGAGTTTTAATTCACCCCTCCACTTT.

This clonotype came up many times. CDR3 residues: CAISESVASGGENEQFF. Here the CDR3 DNA reads TGTGCCATCAGTGAGTCCGTGGCTAGCGGAGGAGAAAATGAGCAGTTCTTC. The chain has TRBV10-3 and TRBJ2-1, with 7 bases lining up with TRBD2. From germline, CDR1 is ENHRY and CDR2 SYGVKD. CDR3 length: 17 amino acids. After removal of 0 bases from V and 7 bases from J, the junction contained 12 bases not matched to a gene.

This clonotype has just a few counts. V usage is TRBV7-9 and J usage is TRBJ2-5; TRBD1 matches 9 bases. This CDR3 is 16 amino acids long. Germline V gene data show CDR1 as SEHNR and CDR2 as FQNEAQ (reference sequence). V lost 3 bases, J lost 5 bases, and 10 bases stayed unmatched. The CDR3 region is CASSLGTGTEEETQYF. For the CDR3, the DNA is TGTGCCAGCAGCTTGGGGACAGGGACTGAAGAGGAGACCCAGTACTTC.

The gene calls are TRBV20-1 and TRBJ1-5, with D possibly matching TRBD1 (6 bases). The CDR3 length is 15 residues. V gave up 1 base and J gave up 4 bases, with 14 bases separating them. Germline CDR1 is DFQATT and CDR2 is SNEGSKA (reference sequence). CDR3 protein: CSARGRGLPNQPQHF. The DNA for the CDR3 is TGCAGTGCTAGAGGCAGGGGCCTTCCGAATCAGCCCCAGCATTTT.

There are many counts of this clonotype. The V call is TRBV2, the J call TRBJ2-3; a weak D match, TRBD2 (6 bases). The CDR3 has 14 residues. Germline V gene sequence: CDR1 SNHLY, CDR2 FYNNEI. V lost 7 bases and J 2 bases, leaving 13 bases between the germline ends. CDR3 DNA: TGTGCCAGCAAGGCGGGGCAGCACACAGATACGCAGTATTTT. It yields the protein CASKAGQHTDTQYF.

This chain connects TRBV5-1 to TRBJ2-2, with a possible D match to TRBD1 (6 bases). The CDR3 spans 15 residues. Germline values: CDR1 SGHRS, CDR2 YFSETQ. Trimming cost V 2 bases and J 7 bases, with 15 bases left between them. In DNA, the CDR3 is TGCGCCAGCAGCTTCCGGGACAACCCAAGCGGGGAGCTGTTTTTT. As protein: CASSFRDNPSGELFF.

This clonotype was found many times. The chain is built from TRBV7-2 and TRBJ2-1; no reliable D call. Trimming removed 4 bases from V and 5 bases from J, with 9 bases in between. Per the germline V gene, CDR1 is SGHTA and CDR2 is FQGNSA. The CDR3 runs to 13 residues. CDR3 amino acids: CASSSVLNNEQFF. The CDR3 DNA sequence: TGTGCCAGCAGCTCCGTACTCAACAATGAGCAGTTCTTC.

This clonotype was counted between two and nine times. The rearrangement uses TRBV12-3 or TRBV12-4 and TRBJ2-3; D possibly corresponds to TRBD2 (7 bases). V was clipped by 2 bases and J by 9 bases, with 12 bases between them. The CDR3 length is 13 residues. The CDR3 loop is CASSLSGGTTQYF. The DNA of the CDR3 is TGTGCCAGCAGTTTATCGGGGGGCACAACGCAGTATTTT.

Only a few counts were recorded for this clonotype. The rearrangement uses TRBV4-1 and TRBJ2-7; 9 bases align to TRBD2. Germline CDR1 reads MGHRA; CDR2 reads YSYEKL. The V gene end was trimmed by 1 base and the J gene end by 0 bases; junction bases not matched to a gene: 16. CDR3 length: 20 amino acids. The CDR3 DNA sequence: TGCGCCAGCAGCCAAGGTCCCGGGACTAGCAGGCTCGGGGGCTCCTACGAGCAGTACGTC. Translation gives CASSQGPGTSRLGGSYEQYV.

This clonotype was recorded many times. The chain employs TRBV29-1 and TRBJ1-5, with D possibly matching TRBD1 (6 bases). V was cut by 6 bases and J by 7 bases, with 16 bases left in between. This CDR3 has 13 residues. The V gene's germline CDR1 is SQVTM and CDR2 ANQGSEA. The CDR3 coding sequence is TGCAGCGTAGAAACAGGGAGGGGACAGCCCCAGCATTTT. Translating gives CSVETGRGQPQHF.

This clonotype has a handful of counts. CDR3 sequence: CASSKAWATGPLYTDTQYF. CDR3 sequence (DNA): TGTGCCAGCAGCAAAGCTTGGGCGACAGGGCCCCTCTACACAGATACGCAGTATTTT. The chain recombines TRBV21-1 with TRBJ2-3; TRBD1, as called in the table, went unchecked against the DNA. TRBV21-1 is annotated as a pseudogene. The CDR3 has 19 amino acids.

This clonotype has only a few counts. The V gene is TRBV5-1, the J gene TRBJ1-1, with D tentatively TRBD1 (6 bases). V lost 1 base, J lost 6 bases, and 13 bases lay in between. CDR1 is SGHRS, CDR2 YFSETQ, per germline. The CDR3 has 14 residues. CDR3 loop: CASSLRTQGAEAFF. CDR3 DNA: TGCGCCAGCAGCTTGCGTACACAGGGCGCTGAAGCTTTCTTT.